This TCR beta chain came from a study of T cell responses to AZD1222 COVID-19 vaccine. In the case of this clone: The antigen remains undetermined.

The CDR3 sequence is 15 residues long. Germline V gene lookup returns CDR1 SGDLS and CDR2 YYNGEE. The J segment lost 4 bases and the V segment lost 3 bases, leaving 5 bases of the junction unmatched. Study observations and caveats: White British donors predominated, females outnumbered males, and clonal diversity was possibly underestimated. Regions 160-218 and 743-854 dominated among vaccine-associated CD4 TCRs spanning spike. Unmutated regions of variants are reportedly targeted by nearly half of spike-specific TCRs. Following two doses of AZD1222, Spike-specific TCR breadth and depth rose.

Sequenced by immunoSEQ multiplex PCR; TCRdb stores in-frame clones only, minus some. Of over 60,000 clones listed, around nine tenths are singletons. This sequence originates from an adult in good health. Specimen: peripheral blood, collected on day 0 of AZD1222 vaccination. The chain employs TRBV9 and TRBJ2-1, with TRBD2 matching over 9 bases. The CDR3 is CASSGSGGSYNEQFF. The CDR3 DNA sequence: TGTGCCAGCAGCGGTAGCGGGGGTTCTTACAATGAGCAGTTCTTC.